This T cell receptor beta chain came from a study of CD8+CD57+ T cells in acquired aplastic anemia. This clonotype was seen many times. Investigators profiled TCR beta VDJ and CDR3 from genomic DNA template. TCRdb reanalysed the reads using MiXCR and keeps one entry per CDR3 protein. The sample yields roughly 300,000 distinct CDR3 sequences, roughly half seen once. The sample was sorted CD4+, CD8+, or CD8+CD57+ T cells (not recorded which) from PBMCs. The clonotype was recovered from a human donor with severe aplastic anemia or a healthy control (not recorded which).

In nucleotides, the CDR3 is TGCAGTGCCACAACGGGACAGGGTTGGACTGAAGCTTTCTTT. Its translation: CSATTGQGWTEAFF. J is TRBJ1-1 and V is TRBV20-1; 9 bases line up with TRBD1. CDR1 and CDR2 from the germline V gene are DFQATT and SNEGSKA (reference sequence). The J segment lost 5 bases and the V segment lost 6 bases, leaving 10 bases of the junction unmatched. The length of the CDR3 is 14 residues.